The rows below give T cell receptor beta chains drawn from one sample of a study of control samples from healthy donors and cancer patients. Measured with immunoSEQ multiplex PCR; TCRdb has only the in-frame clones, and not every one. The sample records 70,000 or so clones, under 90% being singletons. The specimen sequenced was blood. These receptor sequences come from a man aged 50 to 60 in good health. The CDR3 runs from the conserved cysteine through the conserved F or W. D genes are given only for firm matches. Where a row states a size, it is once, few, many or the class of an expanded clone; other rows omit it.

clone_size	d_call	v_call	j_call	cdr3_nt	cdr3_aa
NA	TRBD2	TRBV6-5	TRBJ2-1	TGTGCCAGCAGGGGGAGGACTAGCGGGAGGAATGAGCAGTTCTTC	CASRGRTSGRNEQFF
NA	TRBD1	TRBV24-1	TRBJ1-1	TGTGCCACCAGTGACGCGGGTTGGACAGGAAGGGACACTGAAGCTTTCTTT	CATSDAGWTGRDTEAFF
NA	NA	TRBV11-3	TRBJ2-1	TGTGCCAGCAGCTTAGGGGGGAGCTCCTACAATGAGCAGTTCTTC	CASSLGGSSYNEQFF
NA	TRBD1	TRBV12-3/TRBV12-4	TRBJ1-1	TGTGCCAGCAGTCCTAGACAGGGTGCTGCTTTCTTT	CASSPRQGAAFF
NA	NA	TRBV12-5	TRBJ2-2	TGTGCTAGTGGTTTGGAAGGAACCGGGGAGCTGTTTTTT	CASGLEGTGELFF
NA	NA	TRBV7-2	TRBJ2-1	TGTGCCAGCAGCTTATTGGCGGGGGCCCCCTACAATGAGCAGTTCTTC	CASSLLAGAPYNEQFF
once	NA	TRBV4-3	TRBJ1-2	TGCGCCAGCAGCCAAAGCGTAAGCAGGGGTGGCTACACCTTC	CASSQSVSRGGYTF
NA	TRBD1	TRBV14	TRBJ1-2	TGTGCCAGCAGCCAATTCCACAGGGGCGGACAGGGCTATGGCTACACCTTC	CASSQFHRGGQGYGYTF
NA	NA	TRBV5-6	TRBJ1-5	TGTGCCAGCAGCGGGCAAGGTCAGCCCCAGCATTTT	CASSGQGQPQHF
NA	TRBD2	TRBV20-1	TRBJ2-3	TGCAGTGCTAGTCATCCCGGTGGGACTAGCTTCGCAGATACGCAGTATTTT	CSASHPGGTSFADTQYF
once	TRBD2	TRBV7-9	TRBJ2-1	TGTGCCAGCAGCTTACCCCTAGCGGGAGGGCAGTTCTTC	CASSLPLAGGQFF
NA	NA	TRBV25-1	TRBJ1-5	TGTGCCAGCAGTACAGGGTCCCAGCCCCAGCATTTT	CASSTGSQPQHF
few	NA	TRBV6-5	TRBJ1-2	TGTGCCAGCAGTTACTCCTCCCGCGACTATGGCTACACCTTC	CASSYSSRDYGYTF